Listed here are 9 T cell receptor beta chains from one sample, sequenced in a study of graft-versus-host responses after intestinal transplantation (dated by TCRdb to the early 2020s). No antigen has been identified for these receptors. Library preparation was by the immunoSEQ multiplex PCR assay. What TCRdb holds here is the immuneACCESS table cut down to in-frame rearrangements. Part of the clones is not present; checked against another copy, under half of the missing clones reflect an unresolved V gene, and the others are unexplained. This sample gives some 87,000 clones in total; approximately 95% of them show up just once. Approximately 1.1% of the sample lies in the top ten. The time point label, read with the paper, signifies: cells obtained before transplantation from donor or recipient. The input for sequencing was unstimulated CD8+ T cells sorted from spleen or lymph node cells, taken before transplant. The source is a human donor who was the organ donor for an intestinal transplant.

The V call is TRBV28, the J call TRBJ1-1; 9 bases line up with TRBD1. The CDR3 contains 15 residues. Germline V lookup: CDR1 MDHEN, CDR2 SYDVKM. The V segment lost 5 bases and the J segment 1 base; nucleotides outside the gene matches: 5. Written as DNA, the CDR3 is TGTGCCAGCAGTCCGGGACAGGGAGGGAACACTGAAGCTTTCTTT. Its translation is CASSPGQGGNTEAFF.

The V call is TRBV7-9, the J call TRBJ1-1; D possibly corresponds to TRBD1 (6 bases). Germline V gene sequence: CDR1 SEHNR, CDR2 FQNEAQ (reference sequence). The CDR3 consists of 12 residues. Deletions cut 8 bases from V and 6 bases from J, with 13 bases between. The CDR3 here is CASSSGQPEAFF. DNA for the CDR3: TGTGCCAGCTCATCGGGACAACCTGAAGCTTTCTTT.

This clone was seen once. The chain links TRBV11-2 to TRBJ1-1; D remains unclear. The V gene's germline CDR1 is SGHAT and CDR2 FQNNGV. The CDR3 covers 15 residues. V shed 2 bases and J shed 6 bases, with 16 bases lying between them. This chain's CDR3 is CASSLPPRPESEAFF. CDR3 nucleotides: TGTGCCAGCAGCTTACCCCCGCGCCCGGAGTCTGAAGCTTTCTTT.

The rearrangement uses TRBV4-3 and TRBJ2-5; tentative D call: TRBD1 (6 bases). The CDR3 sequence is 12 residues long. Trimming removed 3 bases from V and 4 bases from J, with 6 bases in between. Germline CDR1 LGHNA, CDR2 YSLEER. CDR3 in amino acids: CASSQGAETQYF. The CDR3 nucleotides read TGCGCCAGCAGCCAGGGGGCAGAGACCCAGTACTTC.

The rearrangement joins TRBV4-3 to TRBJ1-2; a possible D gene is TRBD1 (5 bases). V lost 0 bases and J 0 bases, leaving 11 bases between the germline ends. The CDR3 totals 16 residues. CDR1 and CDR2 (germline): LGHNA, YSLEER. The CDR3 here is CASSQDGAAPNYGYTF. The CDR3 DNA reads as TGCGCCAGCAGCCAAGATGGGGCGGCTCCTAACTATGGCTACACCTTC.

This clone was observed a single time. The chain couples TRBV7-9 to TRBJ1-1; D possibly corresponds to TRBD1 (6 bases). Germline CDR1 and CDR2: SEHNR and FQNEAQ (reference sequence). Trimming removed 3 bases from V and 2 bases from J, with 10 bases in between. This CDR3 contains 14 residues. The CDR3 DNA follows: TGTGCCAGCAGCTTCGCAGGGGCAAACACTGAAGCTTTCTTT. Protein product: CASSFAGANTEAFF.

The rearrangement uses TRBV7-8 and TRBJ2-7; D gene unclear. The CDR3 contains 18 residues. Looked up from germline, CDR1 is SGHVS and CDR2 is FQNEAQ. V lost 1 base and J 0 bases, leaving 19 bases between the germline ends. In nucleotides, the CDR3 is TGTGCCAGCAGCTTAGGCCACGCCGGTGCAGGCGTCTCCTACGAGCAGTACTTC. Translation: CASSLGHAGAGVSYEQYF.

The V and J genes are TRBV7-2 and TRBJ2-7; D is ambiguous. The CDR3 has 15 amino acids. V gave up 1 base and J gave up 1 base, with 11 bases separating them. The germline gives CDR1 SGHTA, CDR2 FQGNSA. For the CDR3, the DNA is TGTGCCAGCAGCTTAGGGTCTTCGAGGTCCTACGAGCAGTACTTC. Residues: CASSLGSSRSYEQYF.

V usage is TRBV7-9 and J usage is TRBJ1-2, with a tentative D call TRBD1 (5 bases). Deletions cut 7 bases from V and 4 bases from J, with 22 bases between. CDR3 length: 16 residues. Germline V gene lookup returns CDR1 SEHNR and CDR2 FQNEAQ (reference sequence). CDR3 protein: CASTLGGTDTLYGYTF. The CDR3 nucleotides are TGTGCCAGCACTTTGGGGGGAACTGATACTCTCTATGGCTACACCTTC.